The clone carrying this TCR beta chain was counted between two and nine times. Antigen specificity is unknown. V was pared by 0 bases and J by 3 bases, with 15 bases of the junction left unmatched. Germline assignment: CDR1 DFQATT and CDR2 SNEGSKA (reference sequence). This CDR3 comprises 18 residues. Together with a sample-barcoded 5' primer, a J-beta primer mix was included in a second PCR lasting about 7 to 12 cycles. One entry per CDR3 protein results from TCRdb running MiXCR on the 5' RACE reads. This sample has about 1.1 million distinct CDR3 sequences, with 35% to 45% found just once. The data originate from a study of blood T cells in healthy people across ages. Findings of the study overall: The study found more naive CD4+ cells and higher diversity in long-lived than aged donors.

Specimen: blood. The TCR was taken from a man in his late teens or twenties in good health. This chain links TRBV20-1 with TRBJ2-3, with 7 bases matching TRBD1. CDR3 in amino acids: CSARDPETGIYFTDTQYF. The CDR3 bases are TGCAGTGCTAGAGATCCTGAGACAGGGATTTATTTTACAGATACGCAGTATTTT.